The following is a TCR beta chain sequence with its context. The data were obtained in a study of cytomegalovirus exposure and HLA in healthy donors. PCR amplification relied on 60 Vbeta primers (plus 13 Jbeta primers). Profiled with immunoSEQ multiplex PCR; TCRdb holds only in-frame clones, not every one. The sample has under 200,000 clones, around 84% seen once. CDR3 length: 14 residues. CDR1 and CDR2 from the germline V gene are MNHEY and SVGAGI. The V gene lost 0 bases and the J gene lost 3 bases, with 9 bases spanning the gap. This chain joins TRBV6-5 and TRBJ2-7, with TRBD2 as a possible D gene (5 bases). Source material: PBMCs. The sequence was obtained from a man younger than 35 in good health and CMV-seronegative. The CDR3 region has the DNA TGTGCCAGCAGTTACTCGAGGGATCTCTACGAGCAGTACTTC. Its protein is CASSYSRDLYEQYF.